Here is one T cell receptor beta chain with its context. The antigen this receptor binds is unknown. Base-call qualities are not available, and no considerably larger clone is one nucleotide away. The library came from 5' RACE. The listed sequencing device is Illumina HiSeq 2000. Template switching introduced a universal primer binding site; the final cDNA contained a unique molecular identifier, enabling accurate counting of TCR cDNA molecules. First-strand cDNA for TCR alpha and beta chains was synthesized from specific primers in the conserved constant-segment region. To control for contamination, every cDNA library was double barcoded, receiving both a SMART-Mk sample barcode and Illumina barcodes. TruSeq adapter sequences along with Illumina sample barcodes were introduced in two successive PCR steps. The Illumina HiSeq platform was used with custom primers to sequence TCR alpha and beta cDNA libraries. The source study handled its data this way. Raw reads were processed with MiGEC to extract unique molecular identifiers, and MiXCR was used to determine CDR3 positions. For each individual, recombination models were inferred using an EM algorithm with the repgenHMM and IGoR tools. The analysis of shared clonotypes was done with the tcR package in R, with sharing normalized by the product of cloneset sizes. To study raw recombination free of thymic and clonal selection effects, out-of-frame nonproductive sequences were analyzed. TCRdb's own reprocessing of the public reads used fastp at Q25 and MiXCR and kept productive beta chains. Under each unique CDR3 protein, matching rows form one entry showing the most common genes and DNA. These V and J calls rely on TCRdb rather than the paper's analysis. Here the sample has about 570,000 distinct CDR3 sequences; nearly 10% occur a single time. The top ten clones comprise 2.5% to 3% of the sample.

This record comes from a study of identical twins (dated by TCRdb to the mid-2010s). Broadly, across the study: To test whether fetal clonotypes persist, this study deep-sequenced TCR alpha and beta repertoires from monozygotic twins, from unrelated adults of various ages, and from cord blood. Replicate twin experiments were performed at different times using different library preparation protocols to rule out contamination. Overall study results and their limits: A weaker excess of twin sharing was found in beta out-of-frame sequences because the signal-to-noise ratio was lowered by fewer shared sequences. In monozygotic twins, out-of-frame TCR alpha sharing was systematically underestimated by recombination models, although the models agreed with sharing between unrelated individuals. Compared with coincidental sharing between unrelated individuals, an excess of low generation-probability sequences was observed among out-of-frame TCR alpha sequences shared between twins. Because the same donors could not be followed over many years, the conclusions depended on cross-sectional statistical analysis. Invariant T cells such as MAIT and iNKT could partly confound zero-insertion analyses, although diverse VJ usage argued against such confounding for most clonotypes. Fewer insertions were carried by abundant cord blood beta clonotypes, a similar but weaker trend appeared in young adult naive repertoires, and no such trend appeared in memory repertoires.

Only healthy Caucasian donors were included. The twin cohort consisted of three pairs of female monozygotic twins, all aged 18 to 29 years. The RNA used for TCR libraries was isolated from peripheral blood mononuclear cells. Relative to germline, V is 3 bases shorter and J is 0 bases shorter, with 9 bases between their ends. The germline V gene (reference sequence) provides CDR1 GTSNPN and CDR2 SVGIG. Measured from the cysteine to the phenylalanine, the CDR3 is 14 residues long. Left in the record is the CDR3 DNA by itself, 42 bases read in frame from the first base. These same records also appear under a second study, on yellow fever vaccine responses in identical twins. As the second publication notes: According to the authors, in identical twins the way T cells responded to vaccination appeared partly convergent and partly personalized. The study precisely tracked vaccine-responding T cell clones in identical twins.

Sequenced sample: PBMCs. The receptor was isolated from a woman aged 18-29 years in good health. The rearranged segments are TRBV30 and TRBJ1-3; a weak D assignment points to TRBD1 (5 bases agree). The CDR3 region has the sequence CAWRTGGSGNTIYF. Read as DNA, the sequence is TGTGCCTGGAGGACCGGGGGCTCTGGAAACACCATATATTTT.